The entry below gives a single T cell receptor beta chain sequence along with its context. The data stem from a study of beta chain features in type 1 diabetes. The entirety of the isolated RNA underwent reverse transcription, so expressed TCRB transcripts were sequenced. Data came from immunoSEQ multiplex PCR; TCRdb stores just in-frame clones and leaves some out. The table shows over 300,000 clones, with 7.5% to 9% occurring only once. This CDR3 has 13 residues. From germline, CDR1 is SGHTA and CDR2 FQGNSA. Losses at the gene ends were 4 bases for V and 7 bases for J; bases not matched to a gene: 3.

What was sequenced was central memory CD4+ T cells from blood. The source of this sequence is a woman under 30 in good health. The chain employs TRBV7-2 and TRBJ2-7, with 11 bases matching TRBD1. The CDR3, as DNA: TGTGCCAGCAGCTCGGACAGGGGGCGTGAGCAGTACTTC. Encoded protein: CASSSDRGREQYF.